This T cell receptor beta chain was sequenced during a study of T-cell reconstitution after alpha-beta-depleted transplantation in children. Findings of the study overall: After transplant, at about two months, alpha-beta T cells were reportedly derived from several hundred expanded graft clones. From surviving recipient T cells and thymic progenitors came the high day-60 TCRbeta diversity observed in some patients. Once a year had passed after transplant, T-cell counts and diversity came mostly from newly produced T cells.

Unique molecular identifiers were used in preparing the TCRbeta library. TCRdb re-called the PCR reads through MiXCR, storing one row per CDR3 protein. The table includes 400,000 to 550,000 distinct CDR3 sequences, 10% to 13% detected once. V lost 3 bases, J lost 5 bases, and 20 bases lay in between. Per germline, CDR1 LNHDA and CDR2 SQIVND (reference sequence). The CDR3 extends over 17 amino acids. On this clonotype itself: What it binds is not known.

This TCR was sampled from a child under 10 years old with inherited bone marrow failure, due to receive a stem cell transplant. The sample was PBMCs, taken before TCRalphabeta/CD19-depleted stem cell transplant. The V call is TRBV19, the J call TRBJ1-5; D is ambiguous. The CDR3 nucleotides read TGTGCCAGTAGTATGATGGCAGGAGGGCCTCTCCATCAGCCCCAGCATTTT. Protein: CASSMMAGGPLHQPQHF.